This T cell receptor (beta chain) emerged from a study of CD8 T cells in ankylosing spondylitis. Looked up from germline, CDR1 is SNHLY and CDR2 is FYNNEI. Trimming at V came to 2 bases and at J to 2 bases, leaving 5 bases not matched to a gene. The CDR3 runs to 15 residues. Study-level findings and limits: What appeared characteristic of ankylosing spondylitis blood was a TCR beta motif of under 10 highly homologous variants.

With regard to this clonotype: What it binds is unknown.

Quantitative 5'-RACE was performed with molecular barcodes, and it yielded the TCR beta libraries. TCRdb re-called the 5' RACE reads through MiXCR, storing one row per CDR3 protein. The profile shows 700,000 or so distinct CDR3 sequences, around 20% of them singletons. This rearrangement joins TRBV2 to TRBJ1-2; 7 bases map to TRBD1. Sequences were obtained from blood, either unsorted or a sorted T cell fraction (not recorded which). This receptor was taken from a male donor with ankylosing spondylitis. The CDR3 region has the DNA TGTGCCAGCAGTGAAAACTCAGGGGGAAACTATGGCTACACCTTC. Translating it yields CASSENSGGNYGYTF.